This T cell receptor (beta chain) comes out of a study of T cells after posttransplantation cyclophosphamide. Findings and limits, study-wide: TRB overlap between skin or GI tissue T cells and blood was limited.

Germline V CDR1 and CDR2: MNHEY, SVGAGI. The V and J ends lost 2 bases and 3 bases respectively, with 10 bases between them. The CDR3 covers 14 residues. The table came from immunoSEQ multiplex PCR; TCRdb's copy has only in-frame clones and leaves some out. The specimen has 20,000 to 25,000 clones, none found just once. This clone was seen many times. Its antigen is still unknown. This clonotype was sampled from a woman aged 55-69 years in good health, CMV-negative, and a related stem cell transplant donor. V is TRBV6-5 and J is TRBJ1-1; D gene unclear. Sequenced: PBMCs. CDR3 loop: CASSYGGRYTEAFF. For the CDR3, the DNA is TGTGCCAGCAGTTACGGAGGCAGATACACTGAAGCTTTCTTT.